These 18 T cell receptor beta chains were sequenced from one sample in a study of T cells in Graves' hyperthyroidism and ophthalmopathy. Template material for amplifying TCR beta CDR3 regions consisted of RNA transcripts. HTBI primers were the set used in a first-round RT-PCR of the TCR CDR3. One entry per CDR3 protein results from TCRdb running MiXCR on the multiplex PCR reads. Of about 350,000 distinct CDR3 sequences listed, about 18% are singletons. The sequenced material came from blood. All receptors derive from a young woman with Graves' hyperthyroidism.

This clonotype was counted at least ten times. The chain recombines TRBV6-5 with TRBJ1-2; D call uncertain. The CDR3 length is 14 residues. V lost 2 bases to trimming and J lost 6 bases, with 13 bases between them. The germline V gene has CDR1 MNHEY and CDR2 SVGAGI. The DNA for the CDR3 is TGTGCCAGCAGTTACCCAGGCGGGTTGCATGGCTACACCTTC. Protein: CASSYPGGLHGYTF.

The chain joins TRBV20-1 to TRBJ1-5, with TRBD1 matching over 10 bases. The V gene's germline CDR1 is DFQATT and CDR2 SNEGSKA (reference sequence). CDR3 length: 15 residues. With 3 bases clipped from V and 11 bases from J, the junction kept 13 bases outside the gene matches. In DNA, the CDR3 is TGCAGTGCTAGGGTCCGGGACAGGGGCTGGTCAGCCCAGCATTTT. Its protein is CSARVRDRGWSAQHF.

This clonotype has ten or more counts. This sequence joins TRBV4-2 and TRBJ2-7, with D perhaps matching TRBD2 (5 bases). V lost 2 bases to trimming and J lost 0 bases, with 11 bases between them. The V gene's germline CDR1 is LGHNA and CDR2 YNFKEQ. This CDR3 is 15 amino acids long. The CDR3 DNA reads as TGTGCCAGCAGCCAATTAGGACTGCTCTCCTACGAGCAGTACTTC. It translates to CASSQLGLLSYEQYF.

This clonotype was recorded at least ten times. The V gene is TRBV10-2, the J gene TRBJ2-7, with D unresolved. CDR1 is WSHSY, CDR2 SAAADI, per germline. Trimming removed 2 bases from V and 0 bases from J, with 8 bases in between. This CDR3 has 14 residues. Written as DNA, the CDR3 is TGCGCCAGCAGTGAGAGTCCAAGCTCCTACGAGCAGTACTTC. This codes for CASSESPSSYEQYF.

This clonotype was observed many times. This sequence joins TRBV6-2 or TRBV6-3 and TRBJ1-5, with D unclear. This CDR3 region has 13 residues. Trimming cost V 2 bases and J 9 bases, with 11 bases left between them. Per the germline V gene, CDR1 is MNHEY and CDR2 is SVGEGT. Written as DNA, the CDR3 is TGTGCCAGCAGTTACAGAGGGCCGCGGCCCCAGCATTTT. It codes for CASSYRGPRPQHF.

This clonotype was counted many times. The chain joins TRBV20-1 to TRBJ2-7; D is unresolved. This CDR3 comprises 11 residues. CDR1 is DFQATT and CDR2 is SNEGSKA in the germline V gene (reference sequence). V was clipped by 6 bases and J by 2 bases, with 8 bases between them. CDR3 in amino acids: CSAAQTYEQYF. As DNA, the CDR3 is TGCAGTGCAGCTCAGACCTACGAGCAGTACTTC.

This clonotype came up many times. Here the CDR3 DNA reads TGTGCCAGCCGGACAGGACCTTCCTATGGCTACACCTTC. It codes for CASRTGPSYGYTF. V gene TRBV28 combines with J gene TRBJ1-2; 7 nucleotides agree with TRBD1. V lost 8 bases to trimming and J lost 4 bases; unmatched junction nucleotides: 7. CDR3 length: 13 amino acids. In germline, CDR1 is MDHEN, CDR2 SYDVKM.

This clonotype was seen repeatedly, ten times or more. In nucleotides, the CDR3 is TGTGCCAGCGGACAGCGAAATAGCAATCAGCCCCAGCATTTT. It yields the protein CASGQRNSNQPQHF. The V call is TRBV12-3 or TRBV12-4, the J call TRBJ1-5; tentatively, D is TRBD1 (6 bases). The CDR3 extends over 14 amino acids. The V end was cut by 8 bases, the J end by 0 bases, with 11 bases between.

This clonotype was counted at least ten times. The J gene is TRBJ2-2, the V gene TRBV18, with no clear D. Germline V lookup: CDR1 KGHSH, CDR2 LQKENI. The CDR3 is 13 amino acids. V dropped 8 bases and J dropped 1 base, with 8 bases sitting between them. The CDR3 DNA is TGTGCCAGCAGCCCAGGGAACACCGGGGAGCTGTTTTTT. Its protein is CASSPGNTGELFF.

The V call is TRBV24-1, the J call TRBJ2-7; either TRBD1 or TRBD2 may fit D (5 bases each). The CDR3 is made up of 13 amino acids. V was clipped by 9 bases and J by 6 bases, with 17 bases between them. Germline loops: CDR1 KGHDR, CDR2 SFDVKD. CDR3 loop: CATAEVGRGEQYF. The CDR3 DNA reads TGTGCCACCGCCGAGGTGGGACGGGGCGAGCAGTACTTC.

Of note for this clonotype: The conserved closing phenylalanine or tryptophan is absent in this CDR3, likely reflecting a read error. The chain links TRBV11-3 to TRBJ1-1; no clear D. The CDR3 extends over 14 amino acids. The V gene lost 5 bases and the J gene lost 0 bases, with 10 bases spanning the gap. Germline V lookup: CDR1 SGHNT, CDR2 YENEEA. The CDR3 here is CASSPGGMNTEAFY. CDR3 nucleotide sequence: TGTGCCAGCAGCCCGGGCGGGATGAACACTGAAGCTTTCTAT.

This clonotype was detected ten times or more. The genes are TRBV12-3 or TRBV12-4 and TRBJ1-3; 11 nucleotides align to TRBD1. CDR3 length equals 15 residues. V dropped 6 bases and J dropped 4; count of bases not matched to a gene: 5. CDR3 nucleotide sequence: TGTGCCAGCAGCAGGACAGGGGGCGCAGGAAACACCATATATTTT. As protein: CASSRTGGAGNTIYF.

This rearrangement joins TRBV7-2 to TRBJ1-3; D might be TRBD1 (5 bases). Trimming cost V 4 bases and J 7 bases, with 8 bases left between them. CDR3 size: 12 residues. The V gene's germline CDR1 is SGHTA and CDR2 FQGNSA. CDR3 region: CASSSNRNTIYF. As DNA, the CDR3 is TGTGCCAGCAGCTCTAACAGGAACACCATATATTTT.

This clonotype was picked up many times. This chain links TRBV28 with TRBJ1-1, with D possibly being TRBD1 (5 bases). The CDR3 contains 15 residues. V lost 0 bases and J lost 5, with 13 bases in between. Germline CDR1 is MDHEN and CDR2 is SYDVKM. The CDR3 bases are TGTGCCAGCAGTTTATGGGAGGGGCCATTGACTGAAGCTTTCTTT. This encodes CASSLWEGPLTEAFF.

This clonotype was counted many times. The chain links TRBV20-1 to TRBJ2-7; 12 bases are a match to TRBD2. The CDR3 is 15 amino acids. Unmatched junction bases numbered 8, after V lost 5 bases and J lost 3 bases. Germline lookup yields CDR1 DFQATT and CDR2 SNEGSKA (reference sequence). The CDR3, as DNA: TGCAGTGCTGGCCTAGCGGGGGGGCCTTTCTACGAGCAGTACTTC. Translated: CSAGLAGGPFYEQYF.

This clonotype was seen repeatedly, ten times or more. The chain recombines TRBV20-1 with TRBJ1-1, with a possible D match to TRBD1 (6 bases). Germline CDR1 is DFQATT and CDR2 is SNEGSKA (reference sequence). The CDR3 contains 12 residues. In DNA, the CDR3 is TGCATATTGAGGGGGAGGAACACTGAAGCTTTCTTT. Amino acids: CILRGRNTEAFF.

This chain uses TRBV20-1 with TRBJ1-5; perhaps TRBD1 as D (5 bases). Germline V gives CDR1 DFQATT, CDR2 SNEGSKA (reference sequence). Deletions cut 5 bases from V and 0 bases from J, with 14 bases between. This CDR3 comprises 15 residues. The CDR3 DNA follows: TGCAGTGCTCGATTAGACAGTTATAGCAATCAGCCCCAGCATTTT. It translates to CSARLDSYSNQPQHF.

This clonotype has a count of ten or more. V usage is TRBV29-1 and J usage is TRBJ1-1; D is undetermined. The CDR3 runs to 11 residues. V was trimmed by 2 bases and J by 6 bases, leaving 7 bases between them. Germline-derived CDR1 and CDR2 are SQVTM and ANQGSEA. The CDR3: CSVEWWAEAFF. CDR3 coding DNA: TGCAGCGTTGAATGGTGGGCTGAAGCTTTCTTT. The whole variable domain, remainder taken from reference TRBV29-1 and TRBJ1-1, is SAVISQKPSRDICQRGTSLTIQCQVDSQVTMMFWYRQQPGQSLTLIATANQGSEATYESGFVIDKFPISRPNLTFSTLTVSNMSPEDSSIYLCSVEWWAEAFFGQGTRLTVV.